This entry is about one TCR beta chain. What it binds is unknown. Amplification targeted TCR beta CDR3 regions from RNA transcripts. HTBI primers drove first-round RT-PCR of the TCR CDR3. TCRdb re-called the multiplex PCR reads with MiXCR, one entry per CDR3 protein. The sample has 500,000 to 650,000 distinct CDR3 sequences, roughly 21% seen once. The data were obtained in a study of T cells in Graves' hyperthyroidism and ophthalmopathy. Any patient presenting with uncontrolled infection, other autoimmune disease, pregnancy or lactation was left out. V lost 2 bases to trimming and J lost 3 bases, with 11 bases between them. The CDR3 consists of 15 residues. Germline V lookup: CDR1 MNHEY, CDR2 SMNVEV (reference sequence). Study-wide results and caveats: Ophthalmopathy cases were set apart from stable hyperthyroidism by a 13 V-J model. Most clonotypes expanded in the thyroid (above 0.001) were also present in blood.

Sequenced: blood. The source is a man aged 40-55 years with Graves' ophthalmopathy. The V gene is TRBV27, the J gene TRBJ1-5; D is unclear. The CDR3 DNA sequence: TGTGCCAGCAGTTTACGAAATGGAGCCAATCAGCCCCAGCATTTT. It specifies CASSLRNGANQPQHF.